This T cell receptor (beta chain) was documented in a study of blood T cell repertoires in COVID-19. Overall study context: Acute-phase and convalescent COVID-19 samples originated in the United States, Italy and Spain.

CDR3 length equals 13 residues. V lost 6 bases and J lost 5, with 13 bases in between. Germline lookup yields CDR1 KGHSH and CDR2 LQKENI. TCRdb keeps only in-frame clones here, not all; method: immunoSEQ multiplex PCR. The sample consists of some 17,000 clones, roughly 80% of them appearing once. This clone was counted a few times. This CDR3 is also generated by other DNA sequences in the sample. The gene calls are TRBV18 and TRBJ1-2, with D possibly being TRBD1 (6 bases). Sequenced: peripheral blood. This receptor was identified in an elderly man with acute or convalescent COVID-19. The DNA of the CDR3 is TGTGCCAGCTCCCCTGAGGGGGGGTATGGCTACACCTTC. It yields the protein CASSPEGGYGYTF.